The clone carrying this T cell receptor beta chain was recorded a few times. What it binds is not known. Mismatch with germline at one junction end may stem from a read error. Prepared TCR beta cDNA libraries contained unique molecular identifiers. Each CDR3 protein is one row after TCRdb ran MiXCR on the PCR reads. The repertoire holds about 560,000 distinct CDR3 sequences, with roughly two fifths as singletons. The source of the sample is a study of post-analysis software for immune sequencing data. Study conclusions and caveats: Relative to controls, patients had five TRBV segments at higher frequency, with TRBV5-6, TRBV5-1 and TRBV20-1 among these.

This CDR3 is 16 amino acids long. Germline CDR1 LGHNA, CDR2 YNFKEQ. This chain connects TRBV4-2 to TRBJ2-2, with 13 bases that match TRBD2. The origin of this receptor is a girl aged 5 to 17 with multiple sclerosis. Sequenced input: blood. The CDR3 here is CAGSQDGTSGAGELFF. The CDR3 coding sequence is TGTGCCGGCAGCCAAGATGGGACTAGCGGGGCCGGGGAGCTGTTTTTT.